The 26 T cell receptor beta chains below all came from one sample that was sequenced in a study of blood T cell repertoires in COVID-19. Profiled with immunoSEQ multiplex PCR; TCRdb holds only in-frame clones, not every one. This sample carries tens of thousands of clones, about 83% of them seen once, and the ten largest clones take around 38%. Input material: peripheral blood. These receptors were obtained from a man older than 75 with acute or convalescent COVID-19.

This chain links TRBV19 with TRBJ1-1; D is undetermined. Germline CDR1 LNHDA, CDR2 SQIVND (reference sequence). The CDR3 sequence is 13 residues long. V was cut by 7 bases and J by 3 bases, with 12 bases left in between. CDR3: CASNYNPDTEAFF. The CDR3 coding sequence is TGTGCCAGTAATTACAATCCCGACACTGAAGCTTTCTTT.

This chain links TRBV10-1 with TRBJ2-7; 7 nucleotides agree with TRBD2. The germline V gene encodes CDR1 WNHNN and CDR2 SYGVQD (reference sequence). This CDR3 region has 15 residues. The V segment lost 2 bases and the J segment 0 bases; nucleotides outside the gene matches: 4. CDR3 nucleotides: TGCGCCAGCAGTGAGGCTAGCGGCGCCTCCTACGAGCAGTACTTC. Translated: CASSEASGASYEQYF.

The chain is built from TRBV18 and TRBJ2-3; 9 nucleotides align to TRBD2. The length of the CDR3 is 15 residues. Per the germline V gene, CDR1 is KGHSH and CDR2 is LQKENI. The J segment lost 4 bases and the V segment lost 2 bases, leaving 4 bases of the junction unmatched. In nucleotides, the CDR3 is TGTGCCAGCTCACCAGGTAGCGGGAGTTCAGATACGCAGTATTTT. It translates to CASSPGSGSSDTQYF.

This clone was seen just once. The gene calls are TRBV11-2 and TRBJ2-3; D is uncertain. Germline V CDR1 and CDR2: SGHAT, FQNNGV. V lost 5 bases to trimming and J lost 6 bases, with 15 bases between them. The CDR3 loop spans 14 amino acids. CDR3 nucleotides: TGTGCCAGCAGCCCATCGTCGACGAGGGATACGCAGTATTTT. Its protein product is CASSPSSTRDTQYF. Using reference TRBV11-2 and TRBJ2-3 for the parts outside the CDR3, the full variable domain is EAGVAQSPRYKIIEKRQSVAFWCNPISGHATLYWYQQILGQGPKLLIQFQNNGVVDDSQLPKDRFSAERLKGVDSTLKIQPAKLEDSAVYLCASSPSSTRDTQYFGPGTRLTVL.

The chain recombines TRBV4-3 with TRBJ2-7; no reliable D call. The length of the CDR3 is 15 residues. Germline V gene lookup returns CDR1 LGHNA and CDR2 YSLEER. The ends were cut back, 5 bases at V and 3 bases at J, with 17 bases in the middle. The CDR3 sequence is CASSVSRHSYYEQYF. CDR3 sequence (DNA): TGCGCCAGCAGCGTCAGTCGTCACAGCTACTACGAGCAGTACTTC.

CDR3 region: CASSLAFVGTYEQYF. The DNA of the CDR3 is TGTGCCAGCAGCTTAGCCTTCGTGGGCACCTACGAGCAGTACTTC. This chain links TRBV7-2 with TRBJ2-7; D not certain. V lost 0 bases and J 2 bases, leaving 11 bases between the germline ends. The CDR3 covers 15 residues. The germline V gene encodes CDR1 SGHTA and CDR2 FQGNSA.

CDR3 region: CASSLGTSGSQNEQFF. CDR3 sequence (DNA): TGTGCCAGCAGCTTAGGCACTAGCGGGAGTCAAAATGAGCAGTTCTTC. V gene TRBV7-6 combines with J gene TRBJ2-1, with 11 nucleotides matching TRBD2. The CDR3 sequence is 16 residues long. Germline CDR1 reads SGHVS; CDR2 reads FNYEAQ. V dropped 1 base and J dropped 7; count of bases not matched to a gene: 6.

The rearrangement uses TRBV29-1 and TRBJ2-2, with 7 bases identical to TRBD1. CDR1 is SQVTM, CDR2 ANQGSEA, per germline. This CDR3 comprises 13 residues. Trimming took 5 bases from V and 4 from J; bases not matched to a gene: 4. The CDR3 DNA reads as TGCAGCGTTAGGGGGCTTGGCACCGGGGAGCTGTTTTTT. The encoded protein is CSVRGLGTGELFF.

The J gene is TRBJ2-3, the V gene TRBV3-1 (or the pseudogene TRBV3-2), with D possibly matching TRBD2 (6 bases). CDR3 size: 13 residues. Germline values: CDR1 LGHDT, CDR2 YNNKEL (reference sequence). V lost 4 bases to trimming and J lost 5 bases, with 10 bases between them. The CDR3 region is CASSPGGLDTQYF. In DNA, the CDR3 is TGTGCCAGCAGCCCCGGGGGTCTAGATACGCAGTATTTT.

In nucleotides, the CDR3 is TGCGCCAGCAGCCAAGTTGGACAGTTCTATGGCTACACCTTC. This encodes CASSQVGQFYGYTF. V and J are TRBV4-3 and TRBJ1-2; D is perhaps TRBD1 (6 bases). Germline V CDR1 and CDR2: LGHNA, YSLEER. The V gene lost 1 base and the J gene lost 4 bases, with 10 bases spanning the gap. CDR3 length: 14 residues.

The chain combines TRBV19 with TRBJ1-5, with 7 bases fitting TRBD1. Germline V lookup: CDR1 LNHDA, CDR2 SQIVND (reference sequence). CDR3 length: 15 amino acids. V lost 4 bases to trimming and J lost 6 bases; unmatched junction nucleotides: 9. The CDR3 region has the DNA TGTGCCAGTAGTAGTCCACAGGGGACGGGTCAGCCCCAGCATTTT. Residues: CASSSPQGTGQPQHF. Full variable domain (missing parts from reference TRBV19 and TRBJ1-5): DGGITQSPKYLFRKEGQNVTLSCEQNLNHDAMYWYRQDPGQGLRLIYYSQIVNDFQKGDIAEGYSVSREKKESFPLTVTSAQKNPTAFYLCASSSPQGTGQPQHFGDGTRLSIL.

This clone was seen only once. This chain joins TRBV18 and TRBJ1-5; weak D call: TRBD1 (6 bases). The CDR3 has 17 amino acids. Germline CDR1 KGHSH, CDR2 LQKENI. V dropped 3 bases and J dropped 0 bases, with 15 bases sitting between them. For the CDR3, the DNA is TGTGCCAGCTCACCCCCACAGGGTTCCTATAGCAATCAGCCCCAGCATTTT. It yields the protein CASSPPQGSYSNQPQHF.

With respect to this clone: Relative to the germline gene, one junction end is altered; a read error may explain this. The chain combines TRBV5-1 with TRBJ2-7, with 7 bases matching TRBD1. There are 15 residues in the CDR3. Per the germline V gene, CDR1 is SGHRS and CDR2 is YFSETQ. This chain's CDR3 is CASSLAPSTGTEQYF. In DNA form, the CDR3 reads TGCGCCAGCAGTTTGGCCCCATCGACAGGGACGGAGCAGTACTTC. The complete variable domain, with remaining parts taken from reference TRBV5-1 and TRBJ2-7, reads KAGVTQTPRYLIKTRGQQVTLSCSPISGHRSVSWYQQTPGQGLQFLFEYFSETQRNKGNFPGRFSGRQFSNSRSEMNVSTLELGDSALYLCASSLAPSTGTEQYFGPGTRLTVT.

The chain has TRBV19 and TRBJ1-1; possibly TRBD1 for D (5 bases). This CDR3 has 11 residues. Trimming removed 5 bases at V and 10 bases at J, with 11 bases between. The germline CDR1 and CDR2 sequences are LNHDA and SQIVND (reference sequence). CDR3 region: CASSQGSIAFF. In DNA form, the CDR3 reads TGTGCCAGTAGTCAGGGATCTATAGCTTTCTTT.

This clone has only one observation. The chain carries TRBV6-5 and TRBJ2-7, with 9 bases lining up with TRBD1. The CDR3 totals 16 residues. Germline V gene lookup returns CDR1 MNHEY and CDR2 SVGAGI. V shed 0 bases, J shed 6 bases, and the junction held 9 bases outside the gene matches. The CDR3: CASSYSNPGQGGEQYF. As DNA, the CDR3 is TGTGCCAGCAGTTACTCGAACCCGGGACAGGGCGGCGAGCAGTACTTC.

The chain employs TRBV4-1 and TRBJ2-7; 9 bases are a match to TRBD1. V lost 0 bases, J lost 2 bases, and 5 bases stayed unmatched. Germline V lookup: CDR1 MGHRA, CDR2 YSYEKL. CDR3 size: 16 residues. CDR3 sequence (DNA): TGCGCCAGCAGCCAAGATACGGGGACAGGGACCTACGAGCAGTACTTC. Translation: CASSQDTGTGTYEQYF.

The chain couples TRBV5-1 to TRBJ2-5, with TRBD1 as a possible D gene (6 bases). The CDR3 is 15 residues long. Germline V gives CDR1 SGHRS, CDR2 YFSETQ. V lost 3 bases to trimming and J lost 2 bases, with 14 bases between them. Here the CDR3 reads CASSSSGTLQETQYF. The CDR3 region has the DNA TGCGCCAGCAGCTCCTCCGGGACACTTCAAGAGACCCAGTACTTC. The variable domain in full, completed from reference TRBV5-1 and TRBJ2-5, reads KAGVTQTPRYLIKTRGQQVTLSCSPISGHRSVSWYQQTPGQGLQFLFEYFSETQRNKGNFPGRFSGRQFSNSRSEMNVSTLELGDSALYLCASSSSGTLQETQYFGPGTRLLVL.

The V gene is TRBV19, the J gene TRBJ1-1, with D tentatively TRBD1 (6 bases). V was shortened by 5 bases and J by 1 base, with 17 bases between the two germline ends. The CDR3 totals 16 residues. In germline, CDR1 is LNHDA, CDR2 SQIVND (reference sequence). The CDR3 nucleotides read TGTGCCAGTAGTCCCTGGGGGCAGGGCCAGAACACTGAAGCTTTCTTT. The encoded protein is CASSPWGQGQNTEAFF.

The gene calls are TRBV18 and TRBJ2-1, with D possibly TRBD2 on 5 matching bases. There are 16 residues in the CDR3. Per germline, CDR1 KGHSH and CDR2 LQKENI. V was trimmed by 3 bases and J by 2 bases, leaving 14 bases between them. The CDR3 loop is CASSPPDNGAYNEQFF. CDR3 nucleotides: TGTGCCAGCTCACCTCCTGACAACGGGGCCTACAATGAGCAGTTCTTC.

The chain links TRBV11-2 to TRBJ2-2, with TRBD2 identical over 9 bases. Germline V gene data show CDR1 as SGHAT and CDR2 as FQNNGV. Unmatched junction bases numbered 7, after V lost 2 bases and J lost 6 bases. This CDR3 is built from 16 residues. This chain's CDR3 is CASSLRAGGPSGELFF. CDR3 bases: TGTGCCAGCAGCTTAAGAGCGGGAGGCCCATCCGGGGAGCTGTTTTTT.

The CDR3 bases are TGTGCCAGCAGCGAGGCGTGGAGTTCGTACAATGAGCAGTTCTTC. Amino acid sequence: CASSEAWSSYNEQFF. The genes are TRBV11-2 and TRBJ2-1; D remains unclear. The CDR3 loop spans 15 amino acids. Trimming cost V 5 bases and J 4 bases, with 15 bases left between them. Germline V gene data show CDR1 as SGHAT and CDR2 as FQNNGV.

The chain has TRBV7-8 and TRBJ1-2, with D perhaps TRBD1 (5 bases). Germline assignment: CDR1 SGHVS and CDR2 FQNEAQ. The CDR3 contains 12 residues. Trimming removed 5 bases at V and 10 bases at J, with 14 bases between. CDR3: CASSPQQGDYTF. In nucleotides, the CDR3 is TGTGCCAGCAGCCCCCAGCAGGGTGACTACACCTTC.

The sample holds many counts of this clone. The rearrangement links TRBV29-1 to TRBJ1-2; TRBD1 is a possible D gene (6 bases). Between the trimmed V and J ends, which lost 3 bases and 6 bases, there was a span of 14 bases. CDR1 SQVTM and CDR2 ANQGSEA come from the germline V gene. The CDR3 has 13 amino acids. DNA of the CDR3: TGCAGCGTTGAGGGTGACTGGGGGCATGGCTACACCTTC. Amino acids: CSVEGDWGHGYTF.

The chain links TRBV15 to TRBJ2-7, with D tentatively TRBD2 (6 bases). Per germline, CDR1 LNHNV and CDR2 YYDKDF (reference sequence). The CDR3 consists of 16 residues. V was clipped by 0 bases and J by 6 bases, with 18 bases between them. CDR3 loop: CATSRDPRQGLAEQYF. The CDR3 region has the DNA TGTGCCACCAGCAGAGATCCCCGGCAGGGACTGGCCGAGCAGTACTTC.

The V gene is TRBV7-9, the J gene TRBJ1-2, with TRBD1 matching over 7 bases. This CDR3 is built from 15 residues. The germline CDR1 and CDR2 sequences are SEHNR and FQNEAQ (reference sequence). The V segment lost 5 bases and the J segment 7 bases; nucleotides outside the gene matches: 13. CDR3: CASSPLLTGMSGYTF. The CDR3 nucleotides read TGTGCCAGCAGCCCTCTTTTGACAGGGATGTCTGGCTACACCTTC. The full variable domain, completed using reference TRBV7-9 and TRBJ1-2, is DTGVSQNPRHKITKRGQNVTFRCDPISEHNRLYWYRQTLGQGPEFLTYFQNEAQLEKSRLLSDRFSAERPKGSFSTLEIQRTEQGDSAMYLCASSPLLTGMSGYTFGSGTRLTVV.

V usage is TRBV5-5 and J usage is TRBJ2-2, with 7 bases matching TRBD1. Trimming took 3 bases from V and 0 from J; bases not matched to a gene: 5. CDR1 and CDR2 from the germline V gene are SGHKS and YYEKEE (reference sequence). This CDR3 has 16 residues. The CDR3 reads CASSSGQKANTGELFF. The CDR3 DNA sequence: TGTGCCAGCAGCTCGGGACAGAAAGCGAACACCGGGGAGCTGTTTTTT.